The rows below give T cell receptor beta chains drawn from one sample of a study of blood T cell repertoires in COVID-19. Using immunoSEQ multiplex PCR, the repertoire was profiled, and TCRdb retains in-frame clones only, with some absent. The data hold some 220,000 clones, with around 82% observed a single time. Source material: peripheral blood. These receptors were obtained from a human donor in a cohort sampled during active COVID-19. Both conserved end residues are part of each CDR3. D genes are given only for firm matches. Some rows mark clone size as missing; the rest say once, few, many or name a class of expanded clone.

size,V,J,D,CDR3,DNA
.,TRBV27,TRBJ2-3,.,CASSLEAGPTDTQYF,TGTGCCAGCAGTTTGGAGGCTGGCCCCACAGATACGCAGTATTTT
.,TRBV7-8,TRBJ2-7,TRBD2,CASSLGLVGAYEQYF,TGTGCCAGCAGCCTGGGACTAGTCGGGGCCTACGAGCAGTACTTC
few,TRBV5-1,TRBJ2-2,.,CASSPQTVGGVSGELFF,TGCGCCAGCAGCCCCCAGACCGTGGGAGGTGTTTCCGGGGAGCTGTTTTTT
.,TRBV4-2,TRBJ2-3,TRBD2,CASSQDIGMGGLAGGVADTQYF,TGTGCCAGCAGCCAAGATATTGGGATGGGCGGGCTAGCGGGAGGGGTAGCAGATACGCAGTATTTT
.,TRBV7-9,TRBJ2-4,TRBD1,CASSSGTAAKNIQYF,TGTGCCAGCAGCTCCGGGACAGCCGCCAAAAACATTCAGTACTTC
.,TRBV6-6,TRBJ1-2,TRBD1,CASSPGQVVGYTF,TGTGCCAGCAGTCCCGGACAGGTTGTTGGCTACACCTTC
.,TRBV7-9,TRBJ1-4,TRBD1,CASSWGQGNEKLFF,TGTGCCAGCAGCTGGGGACAGGGTAATGAAAAACTGTTTTTT
.,TRBV6-6,TRBJ2-7,.,CASSPRRGPEQYF,TGTGCCAGCAGTCCACGCAGGGGACCCGAGCAGTACTTC
.,TRBV5-6,TRBJ1-4,.,CASSLGTANYEKLFF,TGTGCCAGCAGCTTGGGGACAGCGAACTATGAAAAACTGTTTTTT
.,TRBV4-1,TRBJ2-3,TRBD2,CASSQDLAATASTDTQYF,TGCGCCAGCAGCCAAGATCTAGCGGCTACAGCTAGCACAGATACGCAGTATTTT
.,TRBV5-1,TRBJ1-4,.,CASSPSDSNEKLFF,TGCGCCAGCAGCCCCTCCGACAGTAATGAAAAACTGTTTTTT
.,TRBV6-5,TRBJ2-1,TRBD1,CASRTWGTGVGEQFF,TGTGCCAGCAGGACATGGGGGACAGGGGTCGGTGAGCAGTTCTTC
once,TRBV29-1,TRBJ2-3,TRBD2,CSVGTSGSYTDTQYF,TGCAGCGTTGGGACTAGCGGGAGTTACACAGATACGCAGTATTTT
.,TRBV27,TRBJ1-4,.,CASSLWAATNEKLFF,TGTGCCAGCAGTTTATGGGCAGCAACTAATGAAAAACTGTTTTTT
.,TRBV2,TRBJ2-5,TRBD1,CASRAGQGVAETQYF,TGTGCCAGCAGGGCTGGACAGGGGGTGGCGGAGACCCAGTACTTC
.,TRBV18,TRBJ1-5,TRBD1,CASSTTGGNQPQHF,TGTGCCAGCTCAACGACAGGGGGCAATCAGCCCCAGCATTTT
.,TRBV28,TRBJ2-3,.,CASSFTGETDVTDTQYF,TGTGCCAGCAGTTTCACGGGGGAGACCGATGTCACAGATACGCAGTATTTT
.,TRBV7-2,TRBJ1-1,.,CASSQNLNTEAFF,TGTGCCAGCAGCCAGAACCTTAACACTGAAGCTTTCTTT
.,TRBV18,TRBJ2-6,.,CASSRRAGLPVDVLTF,TGTGCCAGCTCCCGACGGGCGGGTCTCCCCGTCGACGTCCTGACTTTC
few,TRBV5-4,TRBJ2-7,TRBD2,CASSLPGLAIDEQYF,TGTGCCAGCAGCTTGCCGGGACTAGCGATCGACGAGCAGTACTTC
.,TRBV5-1,TRBJ1-4,.,CASSPTGISAEKLFF,TGCGCCAGCAGTCCTACAGGGATCTCTGCTGAAAAACTGTTTTTT
.,TRBV7-9,TRBJ1-5,.,CASSLDRALEPQHF,TGTGCCAGCAGCTTAGACAGGGCTCTAGAGCCCCAGCATTTT
.,TRBV7-9,TRBJ1-4,.,CASSFGGVSEKLFF,TGTGCCAGCAGCTTCGGGGGAGTAAGTGAAAAACTGTTTTTT
.,TRBV6-5,TRBJ1-5,TRBD1,CASADQGASNQPQHF,TGTGCCAGCGCGGATCAGGGGGCAAGCAATCAGCCCCAGCATTTT
.,TRBV19,TRBJ1-4,.,CASSLGTPDEKLFF,TGTGCCAGCTCCCTCGGGACACCCGATGAAAAACTGTTTTTT
.,TRBV6-4,TRBJ2-4,.,CASSDKRRKGTDQDKNIQYF,TGTGCCAGCAGTGATAAGAGGAGGAAGGGCACGGATCAGGACAAAAACATTCAGTACTTC
.,TRBV27,TRBJ1-1,.,CASSLQWNTEAFF,TGTGCCAGCAGCCTACAGTGGAACACTGAAGCTTTCTTT
few,TRBV5-1,TRBJ1-1,.,CASSLSQVNTEAFF,TGCGCCAGCAGCTTGAGCCAGGTGAACACTGAAGCTTTCTTT
.,TRBV3-1/TRBV3-2,TRBJ1-2,TRBD1,CASSQGQGQGYTF,TGTGCCAGCAGCCAAGGACAGGGGCAGGGCTACACCTTC
.,TRBV28,TRBJ2-7,.,CASTSLRGSYEQYF,TGTGCCAGCACCTCATTACGGGGAAGCTACGAGCAGTACTTC
.,TRBV19,TRBJ1-1,TRBD1,CASSFAGGVGHTEAFF,TGTGCCAGTAGTTTTGCAGGGGGCGTGGGCCACACTGAAGCTTTCTTT
few,TRBV20-1,TRBJ2-1,TRBD2,CSASFLGGLAGGKNEQFF,TGCAGTGCTAGTTTCCTTGGGGGACTAGCGGGGGGGAAAAATGAGCAGTTCTTC
.,TRBV5-1,TRBJ2-3,TRBD1,CASSLAGQGSTDTQYF,TGCGCCAGCAGCTTGGCGGGACAGGGTAGCACAGATACGCAGTATTTT
.,TRBV6-5,TRBJ1-2,TRBD1,CASSYRDRRSGYTF,TGTGCCAGCAGTTACCGGGACAGGCGGAGTGGCTACACCTTC
.,TRBV14,TRBJ2-1,TRBD1,CASSSPGTGLWNEQFF,TGTGCCAGCAGCTCCCCCGGGACAGGGCTTTGGAATGAGCAGTTCTTC
.,TRBV4-2,TRBJ1-1,TRBD1,CASTLDRGTEAFF,TGTGCCAGCACCCTTGACAGGGGGACTGAAGCTTTCTTT
.,TRBV28,TRBJ1-1,.,CASSFGSRGSLNTEAFF,TGTGCCAGCAGTTTTGGCTCGCGGGGGAGCCTTAACACTGAAGCTTTCTTT
.,TRBV2,TRBJ1-2,TRBD1,CASSRDRGRVYGYTF,TGTGCCAGCAGTCGGGACAGGGGGCGGGTCTATGGCTACACCTTC
.,TRBV3-1/TRBV3-2,TRBJ2-7,.,CASSQDWQAGGYEQYF,TGTGCCAGCAGCCAAGATTGGCAGGCGGGTGGCTACGAGCAGTACTTC
.,TRBV7-2,TRBJ1-3,.,CASSLPDSGNTIYF,TGTGCCAGCAGCTTACCGGACAGTGGAAACACCATATATTTT